This is a list of T cell receptor beta chains from one sample in a study of OX40 agonist ivuxolimab in advanced cancers. Some clones are missing from TCRdb's copy, which holds only in-frame ones; the method was immunoSEQ multiplex PCR. The sample gives approximately 80,000 clones, approximately 92% of which show up once; roughly 7.4% is in the top ten. The specimen was CD4+ or CD8+ T cells sorted from blood, collected in a trial of the OX40 agonist ivuxolimab. These receptor sequences come from an adult with an advanced solid tumor such as melanoma, head and neck, liver or kidney cancer. Each CDR3 is given without its conserved first and last residue. Fields, in order: V gene, CDR3 length, J gene, clone size, CDR3 protein. Only some rows state a clone size, as once, few, many or a class for expanded clones.

>TRBV7-3|13|TRBJ2-1|once
ASSLQGGGYNEQF
>TRBV19|11|TRBJ1-5|few
ASSTKQNQPQH
>TRBV27|11|TRBJ2-1|-
ASSSGIPNEQF
>TRBV28|11|TRBJ1-5|-
ASSPHTNQPQH
>TRBV7-9|13|TRBJ2-7|once
ASSQTSGAYYEQY
>TRBV28|10|TRBJ2-5|-
ASRQGRQTQY
>TRBV28|15|TRBJ1-5|-
ASSLPLGQGNNQPQH
>TRBV28|17|TRBJ2-1|-
ASSSPTPGHAISYNEQF
>TRBV7-9|13|TRBJ1-5|-
ASSPGLVGNQPQH
>TRBV9|12|TRBJ2-3|-
ASSVATGTDTQY
>TRBV10-3|15|TRBJ2-5|-
AISESKGGPEGETQY
>TRBV28|13|TRBJ1-2|few
ASSPYLGPGPGYT
>TRBV11-2|14|TRBJ1-4|-
ASGLNMGQGNEKLF
>TRBV14|13|TRBJ2-3|-
ASSPSLTRTDTQY
>TRBV6-1|14|TRBJ2-7|-
ASSAVGGLPPYEQY
>TRBV4-1|14|TRBJ2-1|once
ASSQDVSVSYNEQF
>TRBV5-1|13|TRBJ2-3|-
ASSLDSANTDTQY
>TRBV23-1|14|TRBJ2-7|-
ASSQSTYIGSYEQY
>TRBV7-2|16|TRBJ2-3|once
ASSKKSGTSGFTDTQY
>TRBV5-4|12|-|-
ASSVTQSSYEQY
>TRBV28|13|TRBJ2-1|-
ASSPVFPSYNEQF
>TRBV5-1|12|TRBJ1-1|-
ASSFRTGNTEAF
>TRBV6-6|14|TRBJ1-5|-
ASSSGTGDLSQPQH
>TRBV2|9|TRBJ2-3|-
ASRWEDTQY
>TRBV6-6|13|TRBJ1-2|-
ASSYSQLVNYGYT
>TRBV28|12|TRBJ1-2|-
ASSSQTGVEGYT
>TRBV5-4|14|TRBJ2-7|-
ASSLSGRESSYEQY
>TRBV7-3|12|TRBJ2-3|-
ASSLGGTTDTQY
>TRBV4-1|17|TRBJ2-2|-
ASSQEKAGQIPSHVELF
>TRBV5-8|15|TRBJ2-7|-
ASSFPLSSGSTHEQY
>TRBV7-2|12|TRBJ2-3|-
ASSLYSGADTQY
>TRBV15|12|TRBJ1-2|once
ATSRDLGDYGYT
>TRBV28|11|TRBJ2-3|-
ASSSSLTDTQY
>TRBV5-1|13|TRBJ2-5|-
ASSLNWGAGETQY
>TRBV6-1|13|TRBJ2-4|-
ASSEGDIAKNIQY
>TRBV28|10|TRBJ1-4|once
ATRAPAEKLF
>TRBV4-2|14|TRBJ2-1|-
ASSPAGGLGYNEQF
>TRBV28|12|TRBJ1-2|once
ASSLGKANYGYT
>TRBV28|13|TRBJ2-2|-
ASSPGTGSTGELF
>TRBV2|13|TRBJ2-3|once
ASSTLAPRTDTQY
>TRBV4-2|13|TRBJ2-4|-
ASSQGLAGGNIQY
>TRBV2|14|TRBJ1-1|-
ASSETGGRINTEAF
>TRBV29-1|12|TRBJ2-7|-
SVVVQGVGHEQY
>TRBV13|10|TRBJ2-5|-
ASSSIGETQY
>TRBV7-2|12|TRBJ2-5|-
ASSLSGGQETQY
>TRBV4-2|13|TRBJ2-7|-
ASSQQTGGGDEQY
>TRBV2|10|TRBJ1-2|-
AIIQGTDGYT
>TRBV6-6|11|TRBJ1-2|-
ASSPGLPGGYT
>TRBV29-1|11|TRBJ1-5|-
SAGTGSNQPQH
>TRBV11-2|11|TRBJ1-2|-
ASSSTGIGGYT